This T cell receptor beta chain was captured in a study of CD8+CD57+ T cells in acquired aplastic anemia. TCR beta VDJ and CDR3 profiles were obtained from a genomic DNA template. TCRdb re-analysed the reads in MiXCR, keeping a single row per CDR3 protein. The sample has some 410,000 distinct CDR3 sequences, 55% to 75% seen once. With respect to this clonotype: The junction does not match germline at one end; this may be a read error.

This CDR3 comprises 13 residues. Germline CDR1 reads DFQATT; CDR2 reads SNEGSKA (reference sequence). Input material: sorted CD4+, CD8+, or CD8+CD57+ T cells (not recorded which) from PBMCs. The receptor was isolated from a human donor in good health, serving as a control. The genes are TRBV20-1 and TRBJ1-6; 8 bases are shared with TRBD1. The CDR3 DNA reads TGCAGTGCCCATGGACAGGGTGGCTCACCCTTCCACTTT. Amino acids: CSAHGQGGSPFHF.